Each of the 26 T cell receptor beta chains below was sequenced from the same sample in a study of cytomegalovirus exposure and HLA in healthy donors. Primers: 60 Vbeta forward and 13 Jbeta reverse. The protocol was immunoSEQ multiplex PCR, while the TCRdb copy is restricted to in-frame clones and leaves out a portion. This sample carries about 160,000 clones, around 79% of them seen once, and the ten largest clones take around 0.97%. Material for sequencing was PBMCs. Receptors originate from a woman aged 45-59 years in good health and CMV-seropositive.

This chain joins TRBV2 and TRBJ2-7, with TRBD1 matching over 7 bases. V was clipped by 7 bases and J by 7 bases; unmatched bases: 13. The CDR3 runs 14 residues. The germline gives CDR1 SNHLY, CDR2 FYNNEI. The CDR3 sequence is CASTDPGTDREQYF. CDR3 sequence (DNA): TGTGCCAGCACGGACCCTGGGACAGACCGTGAGCAGTACTTC.

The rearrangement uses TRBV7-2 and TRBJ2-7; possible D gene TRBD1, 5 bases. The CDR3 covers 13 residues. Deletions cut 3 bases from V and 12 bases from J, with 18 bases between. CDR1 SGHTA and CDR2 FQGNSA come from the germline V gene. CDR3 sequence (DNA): TGTGCCAGCAGCTTCCCGACAGAGGCGGTTTGGTACTTC. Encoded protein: CASSFPTEAVWYF.

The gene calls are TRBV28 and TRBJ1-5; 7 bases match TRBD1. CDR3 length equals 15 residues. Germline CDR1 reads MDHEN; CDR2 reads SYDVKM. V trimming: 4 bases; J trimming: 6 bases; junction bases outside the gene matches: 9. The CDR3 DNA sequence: TGTGCCAGCAGTTATTTCAGGGCAGGGGGTCAGCCCCAGCATTTT. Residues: CASSYFRAGGQPQHF.

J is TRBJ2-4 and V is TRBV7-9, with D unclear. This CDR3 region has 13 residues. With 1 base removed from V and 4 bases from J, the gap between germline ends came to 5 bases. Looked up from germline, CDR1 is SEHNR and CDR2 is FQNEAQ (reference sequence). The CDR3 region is CASSLEEKNIQYF. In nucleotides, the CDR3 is TGTGCCAGCAGCTTAGAAGAGAAAAACATTCAGTACTTC. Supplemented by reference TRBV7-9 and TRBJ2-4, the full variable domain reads DTGVSQNPRHKITKRGQNVTFRCDPISEHNRLYWYRQTLGQGPEFLTYFQNEAQLEKSRLLSDRFSAERPKGSFSTLEIQRTEQGDSAMYLCASSLEEKNIQYFGAGTRLSVL.

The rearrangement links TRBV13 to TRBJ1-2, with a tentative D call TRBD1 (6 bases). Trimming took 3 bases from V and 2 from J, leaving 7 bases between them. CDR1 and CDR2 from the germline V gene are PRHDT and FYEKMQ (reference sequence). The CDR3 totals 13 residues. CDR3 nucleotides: TGTGCCAGCAGCTTGAGGGGGAACTATGGCTACACCTTC. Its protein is CASSLRGNYGYTF.

Written as DNA, the CDR3 is TGTGCCAGCAGCCAGGGACAGGTGAACACTGAAGCTTTCTTT. It specifies CASSQGQVNTEAFF. The gene calls are TRBV7-2 and TRBJ1-1, with TRBD1 matching over 8 bases. Trimming at V came to 5 bases and at J to 0 bases, leaving 2 bases not matched to a gene. The CDR3 runs to 14 residues. The germline V gene has CDR1 SGHTA and CDR2 FQGNSA.

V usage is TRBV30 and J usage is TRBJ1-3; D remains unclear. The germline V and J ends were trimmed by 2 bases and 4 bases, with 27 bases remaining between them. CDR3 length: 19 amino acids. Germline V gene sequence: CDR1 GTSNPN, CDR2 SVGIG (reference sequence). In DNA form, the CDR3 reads TGTGCCTGGAGTACTGGGAGGGCGCGCAGCAGTTCACTAGGAAACACCATATATTTT. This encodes CAWSTGRARSSSLGNTIYF.

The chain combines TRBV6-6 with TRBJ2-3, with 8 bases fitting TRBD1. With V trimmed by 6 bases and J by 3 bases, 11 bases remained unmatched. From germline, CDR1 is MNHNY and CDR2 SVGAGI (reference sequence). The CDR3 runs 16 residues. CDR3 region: CASRGTGPEGTDTQYF. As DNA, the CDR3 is TGTGCCAGCAGGGGGACAGGCCCAGAAGGTACAGATACGCAGTATTTT.

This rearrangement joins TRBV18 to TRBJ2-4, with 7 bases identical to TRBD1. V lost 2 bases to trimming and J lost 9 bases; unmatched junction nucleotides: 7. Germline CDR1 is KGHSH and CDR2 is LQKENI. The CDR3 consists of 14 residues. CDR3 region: CASSPGTASIIQYF. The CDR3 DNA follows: TGTGCCAGCTCACCAGGGACAGCGTCTATCATTCAGTACTTC.

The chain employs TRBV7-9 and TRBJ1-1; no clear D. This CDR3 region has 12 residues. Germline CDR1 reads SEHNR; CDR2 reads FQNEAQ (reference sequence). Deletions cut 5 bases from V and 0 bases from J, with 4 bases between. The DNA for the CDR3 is TGTGCCAGCAGCCAAATGAACACTGAAGCTTTCTTT. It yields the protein CASSQMNTEAFF.

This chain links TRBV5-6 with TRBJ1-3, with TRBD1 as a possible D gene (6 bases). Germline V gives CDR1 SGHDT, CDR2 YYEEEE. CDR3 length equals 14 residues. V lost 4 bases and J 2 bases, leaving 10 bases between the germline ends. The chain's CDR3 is CASSEQGAGNTIYF. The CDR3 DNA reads TGTGCCAGCAGCGAACAGGGAGCTGGAAACACCATATATTTT.

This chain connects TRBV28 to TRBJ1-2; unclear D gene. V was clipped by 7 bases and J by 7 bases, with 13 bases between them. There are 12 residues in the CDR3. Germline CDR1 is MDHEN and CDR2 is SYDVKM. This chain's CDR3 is CASTSGIPGYTF. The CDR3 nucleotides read TGTGCCAGCACCTCCGGGATTCCTGGCTACACCTTC.

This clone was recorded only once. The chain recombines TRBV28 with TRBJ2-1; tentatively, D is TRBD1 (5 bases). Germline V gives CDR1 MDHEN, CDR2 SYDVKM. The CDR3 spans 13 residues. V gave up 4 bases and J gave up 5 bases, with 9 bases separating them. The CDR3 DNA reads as TGTGCCAGCAGTTCTTGGGGCAACAATGAGCAGTTCTTC. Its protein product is CASSSWGNNEQFF.

This chain's CDR3 is CASSWGVDYGYTF. CDR3 DNA: TGTGCCAGCAGCTGGGGGGTAGACTATGGCTACACCTTC. This chain links TRBV5-4 with TRBJ1-2, with D tentatively TRBD1 (5 bases). This CDR3 comprises 13 residues. V was shortened by 3 bases and J by 3 bases, with 9 bases between the two germline ends. Germline lookup yields CDR1 SGHNT and CDR2 YYREEE (reference sequence).

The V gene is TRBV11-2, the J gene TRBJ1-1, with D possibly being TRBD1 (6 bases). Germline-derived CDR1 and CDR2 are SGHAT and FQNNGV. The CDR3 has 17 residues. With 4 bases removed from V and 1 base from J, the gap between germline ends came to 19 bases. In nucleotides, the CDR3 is TGTGCCAGCAGCTCCCAGGGATACGGACAGTGGAACACTGAAGCTTTCTTT. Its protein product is CASSSQGYGQWNTEAFF.

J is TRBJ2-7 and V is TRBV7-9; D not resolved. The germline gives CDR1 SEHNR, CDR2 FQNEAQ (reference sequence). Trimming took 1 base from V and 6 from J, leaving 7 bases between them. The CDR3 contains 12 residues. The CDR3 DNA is TGTGCCAGCAGCTTAGATCGAGCCGAGCAGTACTTC. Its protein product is CASSLDRAEQYF.

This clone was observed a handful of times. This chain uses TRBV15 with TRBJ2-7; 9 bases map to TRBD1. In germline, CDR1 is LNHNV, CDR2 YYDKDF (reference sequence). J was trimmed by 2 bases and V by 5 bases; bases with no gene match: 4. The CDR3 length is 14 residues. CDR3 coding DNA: TGTGCCACCAGCTGGAGGGACAGGGCCTACGAGCAGTACTTC. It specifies CATSWRDRAYEQYF.

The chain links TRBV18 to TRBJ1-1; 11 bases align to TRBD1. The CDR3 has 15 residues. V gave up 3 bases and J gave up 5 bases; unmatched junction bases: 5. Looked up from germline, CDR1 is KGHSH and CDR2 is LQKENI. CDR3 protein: CASSPPGTGGTEAFF. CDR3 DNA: TGTGCCAGCTCACCTCCCGGGACAGGGGGTACTGAAGCTTTCTTT.

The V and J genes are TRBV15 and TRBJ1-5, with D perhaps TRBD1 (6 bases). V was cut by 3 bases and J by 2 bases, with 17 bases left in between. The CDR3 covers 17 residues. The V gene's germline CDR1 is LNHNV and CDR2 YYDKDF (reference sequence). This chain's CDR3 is CATSSGDAGAGNQPQHF. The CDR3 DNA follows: TGTGCCACCAGCAGCGGGGATGCAGGGGCTGGCAATCAGCCCCAGCATTTT.

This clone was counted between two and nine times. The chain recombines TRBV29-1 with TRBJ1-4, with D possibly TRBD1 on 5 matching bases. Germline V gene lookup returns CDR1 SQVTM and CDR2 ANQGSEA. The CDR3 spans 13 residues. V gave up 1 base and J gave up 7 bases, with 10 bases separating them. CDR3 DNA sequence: TGCAGCGTTGAAGGGGGGGTGGGTGAAAAACTGTTTTTT. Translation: CSVEGGVGEKLFF.

The CDR3 loop reads CASSLTGGEKLFF. The DNA of the CDR3 is TGCGCCAGCAGCTTAACGGGAGGGGAAAAACTGTTTTTT. The V gene is TRBV4-3, the J gene TRBJ1-4; D not certain. The CDR3 length is 13 residues. V lost 5 bases, J lost 8 bases, and 12 bases lay in between. In germline, CDR1 is LGHNA, CDR2 YSLEER.

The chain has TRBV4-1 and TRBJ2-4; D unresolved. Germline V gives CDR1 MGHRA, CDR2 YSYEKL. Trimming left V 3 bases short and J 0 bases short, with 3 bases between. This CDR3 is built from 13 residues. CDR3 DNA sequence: TGCGCCAGCAGCCAGGCAGCCAAAAACATTCAGTACTTC. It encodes CASSQAAKNIQYF.

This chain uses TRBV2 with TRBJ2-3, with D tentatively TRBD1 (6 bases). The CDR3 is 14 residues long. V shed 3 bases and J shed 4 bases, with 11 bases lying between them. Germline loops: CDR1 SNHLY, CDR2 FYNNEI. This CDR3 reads CASSEGRGSDTQYF. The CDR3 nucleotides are TGTGCCAGCAGTGAGGGCAGGGGATCAGATACGCAGTATTTT.

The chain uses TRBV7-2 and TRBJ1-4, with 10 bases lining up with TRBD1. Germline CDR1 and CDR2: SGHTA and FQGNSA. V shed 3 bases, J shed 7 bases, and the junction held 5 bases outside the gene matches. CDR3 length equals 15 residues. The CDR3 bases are TGTGCCAGCAGCTTCCGGACAGGGGGGAGTGAAAAACTGTTTTTT. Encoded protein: CASSFRTGGSEKLFF. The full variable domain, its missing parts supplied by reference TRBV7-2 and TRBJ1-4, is GAGVSQSPSNKVTEKGKDVELRCDPISGHTALYWYRQSLGQGLEFLIYFQGNSAPDKSGLPSDRFSAERTGGSVSTLTIQRTQQEDSAVYLCASSFRTGGSEKLFFGSGTQLSVL.

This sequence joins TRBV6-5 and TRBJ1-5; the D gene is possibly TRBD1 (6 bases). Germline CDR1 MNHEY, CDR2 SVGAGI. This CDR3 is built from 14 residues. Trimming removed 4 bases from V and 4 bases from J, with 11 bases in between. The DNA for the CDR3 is TGTGCCAGCAGTTTGCGACAGGATAATCAGCCCCAGCATTTT. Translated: CASSLRQDNQPQHF.

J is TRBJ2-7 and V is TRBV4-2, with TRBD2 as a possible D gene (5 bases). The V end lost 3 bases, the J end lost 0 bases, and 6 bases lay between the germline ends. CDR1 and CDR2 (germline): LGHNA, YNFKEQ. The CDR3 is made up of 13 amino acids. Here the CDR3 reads CASSQAGSYEQYF. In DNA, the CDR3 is TGTGCCAGCAGCCAGGCGGGCTCCTACGAGCAGTACTTC.